A selection of T cell receptor beta chains follows, all from one sample in a study of T cell responses to AZD1222 COVID-19 vaccine. The method was immunoSEQ multiplex PCR; TCRdb's version includes in-frame clones alone and lacks a portion of them. The sample lists roughly 56,000 clones, 80% to 90% occurring once. Source: peripheral blood, taken on day 0 of AZD1222 vaccination. These receptors were collected from an adult in good health. The CDR3 runs from the conserved cysteine through the conserved F or W. D genes are given only for firm matches.

V gene: TRBV5-1
D gene: -
CDR3 protein: CASRPTWADLALFF

V gene: TRBV28
D gene: TRBD1
CDR3 protein: CASSHNPAGQGAKRYNEQFF

V gene: TRBV10-3
D gene: TRBD1
CDR3 protein: CAISVGTGGGNEQFF

V gene: TRBV21-1
D gene: -
CDR3 protein: CASSADGAYEQYF

V gene: TRBV29-1
D gene: -
CDR3 protein: CSVLDSSSTDTQYF

V gene: TRBV5-4
D gene: -
CDR3 protein: CASPPRGADTQYF

V gene: TRBV5-5
D gene: TRBD2
CDR3 protein: CASSQGLAGGRNTGELFF

V gene: TRBV2
D gene: TRBD2
CDR3 protein: CASSGLAGGNEQFF

V gene: TRBV7-8
D gene: -
CDR3 protein: CASSFEGMNTEAFF

V gene: TRBV19
D gene: TRBD1
CDR3 protein: CASSISLTGGETYEQYF

V gene: TRBV7-9
D gene: TRBD1
CDR3 protein: CASSLMAGGQETQYF

V gene: TRBV5-6
D gene: -
CDR3 protein: CASSLAGTGNQPQHF

V gene: TRBV27
D gene: -
CDR3 protein: CASSSQQGRSYNEQFF

V gene: TRBV5-1
D gene: -
CDR3 protein: CASSGEALGTLEAFF

V gene: TRBV28
D gene: -
CDR3 protein: CASSSLISGYTF

V gene: TRBV7-2
D gene: TRBD2
CDR3 protein: CASSLKAGGSEQFF

V gene: TRBV24-1
D gene: -
CDR3 protein: CATSGGGNPGYTF

V gene: TRBV5-1
D gene: TRBD1
CDR3 protein: CASSFPNRGSQTGELFF

V gene: TRBV9
D gene: -
CDR3 protein: CASSPPGVSYNSPLHF

V gene: TRBV6-5
D gene: -
CDR3 protein: CASSYSGGDEKLFF

V gene: TRBV7-8
D gene: -
CDR3 protein: CASSFTGTNTGELFF

V gene: TRBV7-9
D gene: -
CDR3 protein: CASSLEYEQYF

V gene: TRBV25-1
D gene: TRBD1
CDR3 protein: CASEGQGDSPLHF

V gene: TRBV24-1
D gene: TRBD1
CDR3 protein: CATAGQGLDEQYF

V gene: TRBV29-1
D gene: -
CDR3 protein: CSVETVAGASYNEQFF

V gene: TRBV14
D gene: -
CDR3 protein: CASSQAAATYEKLFF

V gene: TRBV12-3/TRBV12-4
D gene: -
CDR3 protein: CATTSFPETQYF

V gene: TRBV25-1
D gene: TRBD2
CDR3 protein: CASSDTGGVKDTQYF

V gene: TRBV28
D gene: -
CDR3 protein: CASSPLAGTSSYEQYF

V gene: TRBV30
D gene: -
CDR3 protein: CAWSLTPYEQYF

V gene: TRBV12-3/TRBV12-4
D gene: -
CDR3 protein: CASSLIGTGELFF

V gene: TRBV10-3
D gene: -
CDR3 protein: CAISSSGENPGELFF

V gene: TRBV30
D gene: -
CDR3 protein: CACGYGRGTTYGYTF

V gene: TRBV6-5
D gene: TRBD1
CDR3 protein: CASSDQTGGRYGYTF

V gene: TRBV7-6
D gene: TRBD1
CDR3 protein: CASSRKTGSEKLFF